The rows below give T cell receptor beta chains drawn from one sample of a study of blood T cell repertoires in COVID-19. Assay: immunoSEQ multiplex PCR; the TCRdb copy retains only in-frame clones and omits some. Seen here are about 160,000 clones, over 75% observed once, and the top ten hold under 13%. Source material: peripheral blood. These receptors came from a human donor in a cohort sampled during active COVID-19. CDR3s include the opening cysteine and the closing phenylalanine or tryptophan.

CDR3 protein	J gene	V gene
CASSFGTSKRGEKLFF	TRBJ1-4	TRBV11-2
CASSSGFEQYF	TRBJ2-7	TRBV12-3/TRBV12-4
CASSLGPDAKNIQYF	TRBJ2-4	TRBV5-8
CASSDGGLNTGELFF	TRBJ2-2	TRBV2
CSVGHRGGDEKLFF	TRBJ1-4	TRBV29-1
CASSLNLAGSYNEQFF	TRBJ2-1	TRBV7-3
CASSPPPAQDEKLFF	TRBJ1-4	TRBV18
CAARRDKGNEKLFF	TRBJ1-4	TRBV10-3
CASSPRLVFTDTQYF	TRBJ2-3	TRBV27
CAGTSGRTSTDTQYF	TRBJ2-3	TRBV2
CASISWAGTAYYGYTF	TRBJ1-2	TRBV3-1/TRBV3-2
CASTRARGSSYEQYF	TRBJ2-7	TRBV6-5
CASSLRTSLDTQYF	TRBJ2-3	TRBV14
CASSAQGLSTQPQHF	TRBJ1-5	TRBV2
CASSRESGPAYEQYF	TRBJ2-7	TRBV6-2/TRBV6-3
CASKTSGRNEQFF	TRBJ2-1	TRBV19
CASSLYDRGNSPLHF	TRBJ1-6	TRBV5-8
CASSLAGGPSGANVLTF	TRBJ2-6	TRBV7-6
CASSTERGRQETQYF	TRBJ2-5	TRBV19
CASSQATGNANVLTF	TRBJ2-6	TRBV4-3
CASSRLSSGLASGNTIYF	TRBJ1-3	TRBV6-6
CASSLRTSAFQFF	TRBJ2-1	TRBV7-8
CAWSVSGGGGQPQHF	TRBJ1-5	TRBV30
CASSSLGGDTQYF	TRBJ2-3	TRBV5-4
CASSPNPAYEQYF	TRBJ2-7	TRBV27
CASSLFQGTDTQYF	TRBJ2-3	TRBV27
CASSQDSPFTEAFF	TRBJ1-1	TRBV4-3
CASSLALQGAVLYEQYF	TRBJ2-7	TRBV7-9
CASSRVQGMSNSPLHF	TRBJ1-6	TRBV5-6
CASSLVWDRGSYEQYF	TRBJ2-7	TRBV27
CASSTGDRTGYEQYF	TRBJ2-7	TRBV9
CASSPSVTYEQYF	TRBJ2-7	TRBV3-1/TRBV3-2
CASRLDRAGGYTF	TRBJ1-2	TRBV28
CASSSGLAGAPQTQYF	TRBJ2-5	TRBV6-2/TRBV6-3
CASGRNRVGTEAFF	TRBJ1-1	TRBV12-5
CASSPTGLAGDEQFF	TRBJ2-1	TRBV19
CASSDPGQIPYGYTF	TRBJ1-2	TRBV2
CSALPIADLYF	TRBJ2-5	TRBV20-1
CASSEGLAQGGELFF	TRBJ2-2	TRBV9
CATSDPKRERIMGQFF	TRBJ2-1	TRBV24-1
CASRPGQGGHIQYF	TRBJ2-4	TRBV7-2
CASSLGETINTEAFF	TRBJ1-1	TRBV19
CASYRAGLYNEQFF	TRBJ2-1	TRBV11-2
CSATRGSF	TRBJ1-1	TRBV20-1
CASSPGSVGEKLFF	TRBJ1-4	TRBV18
CASRSGGSYEQYF	TRBJ2-7	TRBV27
CASSLGVRTYEQYF	TRBJ2-7	TRBV11-2
CASSPRGGTDTQYF	TRBJ2-3	TRBV19
CASRILAETSTDTQYF	TRBJ2-3	TRBV28
CASSYFARGGTEAFF	TRBJ1-1	TRBV6-5
CASGRTGGRFRNTEAFF	TRBJ1-1	TRBV28
CATSDPQSTDTQYF	TRBJ2-3	TRBV24-1
CASSRGQARSGNTIYF	TRBJ1-3	TRBV7-8
CATRGLASQETQYF	TRBJ2-5	TRBV18
CASSSNSYEQYF	TRBJ2-7	TRBV11-2
CASSFQGTGRDTEAFF	TRBJ1-1	TRBV6-6
CAISEFGRGIEQYF	TRBJ2-7	TRBV10-3
CASSPGISNTGELFF	TRBJ2-2	TRBV7-9